What follows are 29 T cell receptor beta chains derived from one specimen sequenced in a study of T-cell memory formation after mild COVID-19 (dated by TCRdb to the early 2020s). Libraries were built with 5' RACE. Sequencing was carried out with an Illumina NovaSeq 6000. In-frame beta chains were kept once TCRdb had trimmed the public reads at Q25 with fastp and called clones with MiXCR. Under each unique CDR3 protein, matching rows form one entry showing the most common genes and DNA. The sample includes 390,000 or so distinct CDR3 sequences, with about a sixth observed a single time. The ten largest clonotypes hold about 22% of the sample. The sample was PBMCs or a T cell subset sorted from them (not recorded which). These receptors originate from a young man who had mild COVID-19 (a few samples of this study predate the infection). The sample titles of this study are shuffled in the database, so cell type and time point are left out; the donor was told from shared clones.

This clonotype was seen a few times. V and J are TRBV5-1 and TRBJ2-1; 12 bases line up with TRBD2. This CDR3 spans 16 amino acids. V gave up 0 bases and J gave up 9 bases; unmatched junction bases: 7. Germline V gene sequence: CDR1 SGHRS, CDR2 YFSETQ. DNA of the CDR3: TGCGCCAGCAGCTTGGATACTAGCGGGGGGACCGGTGAGCAGTTCTTC. It codes for CASSLDTSGGTGEQFF.

The chain uses TRBV4-3 and TRBJ1-1, with D hard to call. The V gene's germline CDR1 is LGHNA and CDR2 YSLEER. Trimming pared 1 base from V and 1 base from J, leaving 7 bases between. The CDR3 has 14 amino acids. Written as DNA, the CDR3 is TGCGCCAGCAGCCAAGTATACGGGAACACTGAAGCTTTCTTT. It is translated as CASSQVYGNTEAFF.

This clonotype was counted a few times. The chain combines TRBV4-1 with TRBJ2-1, with a weak D call TRBD2 (5 bases). The CDR3 has 15 residues. V gave up 4 bases and J gave up 7 bases, with 17 bases separating them. CDR1 and CDR2 (germline): MGHRA, YSYEKL. CDR3 residues: CASSRRPGAANEQFF. In DNA form, the CDR3 reads TGCGCCAGCAGCCGACGACCAGGAGCGGCAAATGAGCAGTTCTTC.

J is TRBJ2-5 and V is TRBV20-1, with D possibly being TRBD1 or TRBD2 (6 bases each). Germline assignment: CDR1 DFQATT and CDR2 SNEGSKA (reference sequence). The length of the CDR3 is 13 residues. The V end was cut by 5 bases, the J end by 6 bases, with 16 bases between. CDR3 sequence: CSASYRGLKTQYF. CDR3 nucleotide sequence: TGCAGTGCTTCGTACCGGGGGCTGAAGACCCAGTACTTC.

V and J are TRBV6-5 and TRBJ2-5, with D maybe TRBD2 (6 bases). Trimming removed 7 bases from V and 2 bases from J, with 26 bases in between. CDR3 length: 18 residues. CDR1 and CDR2 from the germline V gene are MNHEY and SVGAGI. The CDR3 DNA follows: TGTGCCAGCACCCGGGTCGGGGGAGACAGTAGCCCGCAAGAGACCCAGTACTTC. Translating it yields CASTRVGGDSSPQETQYF.

The genes are TRBV6-1 and TRBJ2-1, with a tentative D call TRBD1 (6 bases). Germline V gene lookup returns CDR1 MNHNS and CDR2 SASEGT. V lost 3 bases, J lost 5 bases, and 14 bases lay in between. This CDR3 contains 15 residues. In DNA, the CDR3 is TGTGCCAGCAGTGACTCCGGGACACCAGACAATGAGCAGTTCTTC. This gives the protein CASSDSGTPDNEQFF.

The V and J genes are TRBV6-6 and TRBJ1-2; weak D call: TRBD1 (5 bases). Trimming removed 5 bases at V and 4 bases at J, with 14 bases between. The CDR3 has 14 residues. In germline, CDR1 is MNHNY, CDR2 SVGAGI (reference sequence). CDR3 in amino acids: CASSGTGTVYGYTF. In DNA, the CDR3 is TGTGCCAGCAGTGGTACCGGGACGGTCTATGGCTACACCTTC.

The V and J genes are TRBV20-1 and TRBJ2-3; D unresolved. V gave up 6 bases and J gave up 0 bases, with 16 bases separating them. The CDR3 is 15 residues long. The V gene's germline CDR1 is DFQATT and CDR2 SNEGSKA (reference sequence). The CDR3 reads CSAPSRRSSTDTQYF. In DNA, the CDR3 is TGCAGTGCCCCCTCCAGACGCTCCAGCACAGATACGCAGTATTTT.

CDR3 residues: CASSLGAGVHNEQFF. The DNA of the CDR3 is TGTGCCAGCAGTTTGGGAGCGGGGGTTCACAATGAGCAGTTCTTC. The rearrangement links TRBV27 to TRBJ2-1; 8 bases are shared with TRBD2. Unmatched junction bases numbered 6, after V lost 3 bases and J lost 5 bases. The germline V gene encodes CDR1 MNHEY and CDR2 SMNVEV (reference sequence). This CDR3 is 15 amino acids long.

This clonotype was counted only a few times. This chain uses TRBV5-1 with TRBJ2-1; D is ambiguous. V shed 0 bases and J shed 9 bases, with 10 bases lying between them. Germline-derived CDR1 and CDR2 are SGHRS and YFSETQ. The CDR3 runs to 13 residues. The DNA for the CDR3 is TGCGCCAGCAGCTTGGAGGTGGTTGGTGAGCAGTTCTTC. Protein sequence: CASSLEVVGEQFF.

This clonotype came up a few times. The chain couples TRBV5-6 to TRBJ2-3; TRBD1 might be the D (6 bases). Germline-derived CDR1 and CDR2 are SGHDT and YYEEEE. V shed 4 bases and J shed 4 bases, with 7 bases lying between them. CDR3 length equals 12 residues. The CDR3 coding sequence is TGTGCCAGCAGCGAGGGGGCAGATACGCAGTATTTT. This encodes CASSEGADTQYF.

This clonotype was seen a handful of times. The V and J genes are TRBV9 and TRBJ2-3; D may be TRBD2 (6 bases). The germline V and J ends were trimmed by 2 bases and 4 bases, with 23 bases remaining between them. Germline CDR1 is SGDLS and CDR2 is YYNGEE. This CDR3 is 18 amino acids long. The CDR3 protein is CASSVQPYRDWEADTQYF. CDR3 coding DNA: TGTGCCAGCAGCGTCCAACCCTACCGAGATTGGGAGGCAGATACGCAGTATTTT.

A few counts support this clonotype. This chain links TRBV11-2 with TRBJ2-5; tentatively, D is TRBD2 (6 bases). Germline CDR1 SGHAT, CDR2 FQNNGV. V lost 5 bases and J lost 4, with 14 bases in between. The CDR3 length is 14 residues. The CDR3 region has the DNA TGTGCCAGCAGCACGTGGAGGGGCGGAGAGACCCAGTACTTC. This codes for CASSTWRGGETQYF.

This clonotype was counted a few times. This chain uses TRBV5-1 with TRBJ2-5, with D unresolved. The V gene lost 2 bases and the J gene lost 2 bases, with 13 bases spanning the gap. Germline assignment: CDR1 SGHRS and CDR2 YFSETQ. This CDR3 has 15 amino acids. This CDR3 is CASSLSGPAQETQYF. The CDR3 DNA sequence: TGCGCCAGCAGCTTATCGGGCCCGGCTCAAGAGACCCAGTACTTC.

This clonotype was seen only a few times. This chain connects TRBV7-2 to TRBJ2-5, with TRBD1 matching over 8 bases. The CDR3 loop spans 18 amino acids. V dropped 4 bases and J dropped 0; count of bases not matched to a gene: 13. Looked up from germline, CDR1 is SGHTA and CDR2 is FQGNSA. In DNA, the CDR3 is TGTGCCAGCAGCTCTAGTCCAGGGGGCGGCCGGTACCAAGAGACCCAGTACTTC. Translating it yields CASSSSPGGGRYQETQYF.

This clonotype turned up a few times. The chain combines TRBV7-9 with TRBJ2-5; no reliable D call. The germline V and J ends were trimmed by 6 bases and 5 bases, with 7 bases remaining between them. This CDR3 region has 11 residues. Germline V gives CDR1 SEHNR, CDR2 FQNEAQ (reference sequence). Here the CDR3 DNA reads TGTGCCAGCAGGGACCTGGAGACCCAGTACTTC. It translates to CASRDLETQYF.

The sample holds a few counts of this clonotype. The chain recombines TRBV21-1 with TRBJ1-5; whether TRBD1, the table's D call, matches the DNA was not checked. TRBV21-1 constitutes a pseudogene. This CDR3 contains 19 residues. The CDR3 loop reads CASSNHRGQGVSCNQPQHF. The CDR3 DNA reads TGTGCCAGCAGCAATCACCGAGGACAGGGGGTGAGCTGCAATCAGCCCCAGCATTTT.

This clonotype was picked up a small number of times. This sequence joins TRBV12-3 or TRBV12-4 and TRBJ1-1, with no clear D. The CDR3 sequence is 15 residues long. Trimming left V 1 base short and J 2 bases short, with 11 bases between. DNA for the CDR3: TGTGCCAGCAGTTTAGGGGTATCGGGAAACACTGAAGCTTTCTTT. Amino acid sequence: CASSLGVSGNTEAFF.

In this sample, this clonotype turned up a few times. The J gene is TRBJ1-1, the V gene TRBV6-2 or TRBV6-3; no clear D. This CDR3 has 15 amino acids. Germline V CDR1 and CDR2: MNHEY, SVGEGT. Trimming cost V 6 bases and J 1 base, with 15 bases left between them. CDR3 sequence: CASSSTLTQNTEAFF. The CDR3 DNA sequence: TGTGCCAGCAGCTCCACCCTGACGCAGAACACTGAAGCTTTCTTT.

Here the CDR3 DNA reads TGCGCCAGCAGGGGAGAGGGGTCGAACACTGAAGCTTTCTTT. Its protein is CASRGEGSNTEAFF. J is TRBJ1-1 and V is TRBV5-1; D perhaps matches TRBD1 (5 bases). The CDR3 has 14 residues. Between the trimmed V and J ends, which lost 5 bases and 1 base, there was a span of 12 bases. Germline loops: CDR1 SGHRS, CDR2 YFSETQ.

This clonotype was recorded a few times. The J gene is TRBJ2-2, the V gene TRBV2; weak D call: TRBD2 (6 bases). Trimming took off 3 bases at V and 5 bases at J, with 10 bases between the two ends. CDR3 length equals 14 residues. Germline V CDR1 and CDR2: SNHLY, FYNNEI. DNA for the CDR3: TGTGCCAGCAGTGATCCAGGGAGGACCGGGGAGCTGTTTTTT. It translates to CASSDPGRTGELFF.

The chain combines TRBV30 with TRBJ2-7; 8 bases fit TRBD1. The ends lost 0 bases at V and 7 bases at J; junction bases unmatched: 8. This CDR3 spans 14 amino acids. CDR1 and CDR2 (germline): GTSNPN, SVGIG (reference sequence). The CDR3 loop is CAWSVLRGRREQYF. The CDR3 DNA reads as TGTGCCTGGAGTGTACTCAGGGGGCGTCGGGAGCAGTACTTC. The variable domain in full, completed from reference TRBV30 and TRBJ2-7, reads SQTIHQWPATLVQPVGSPLSLECTVEGTSNPNLYWYRQAAGRGLQLLFYSVGIGQISSEVPQNLSASRPQDRQFILSSKKLLLSDSGFYLCAWSVLRGRREQYFGPGTRLTVT.

This clonotype was picked up a small number of times. The chain couples TRBV7-6 to TRBJ2-5; 11 bases line up with TRBD2. Trimming at V came to 4 bases and at J to 4 bases, leaving 8 bases not matched to a gene. Germline-derived CDR1 and CDR2 are SGHVS and FNYEAQ. CDR3 length: 16 amino acids. CDR3: CASSYSGGVRGETQYF. Written as DNA, the CDR3 is TGTGCCAGCAGCTATAGCGGGGGGGTCCGGGGAGAGACCCAGTACTTC.

The rearrangement joins TRBV28 to TRBJ1-6, with D uncertain. The CDR3 is 15 residues long. V was shortened by 5 bases and J by 3 bases, with 11 bases between the two germline ends. CDR1 is MDHEN and CDR2 is SYDVKM in the germline V gene. The CDR3 is CASSPRPFYNSPLHF. Written as DNA, the CDR3 is TGTGCCAGCAGTCCCCGACCGTTCTATAATTCACCCCTCCACTTT.

This clonotype was seen only a few times. One end of the junction is discordant with germline, which a read error may explain. V and J are TRBV28 and TRBJ1-1, with D possibly being TRBD1 (5 bases). The germline gives CDR1 MDHEN, CDR2 SYDVKM. The CDR3 extends over 10 amino acids. The CDR3 DNA follows: TGCGCGACGGGGCTCAGAGAAGCTTTCTTT. The encoded protein is CATGLREAFF.

This clonotype appeared a few times. One end of the junction does not line up with germline, which may come from a read error. The V and J genes are TRBV2 and TRBJ1-5; TRBD1 is a possible D gene (6 bases). CDR1 is SNHLY and CDR2 is FYNNEI in the germline V gene. This CDR3 comprises 15 residues. The CDR3 DNA reads TGTGCCAGCAGCGAAGAGAGAACAGGGTGGGGGTCCCAGCATTTT. Translated: CASSEERTGWGSQHF.

In its sample, this clonotype was seen a few times. The chain combines TRBV7-8 with TRBJ2-7; TRBD1 is a possible D gene (5 bases). There are 18 residues in the CDR3. Looked up from germline, CDR1 is SGHVS and CDR2 is FQNEAQ. The V gene lost 8 bases and the J gene lost 0 bases, with 26 bases spanning the gap. This CDR3 reads CASDQKGTGRFPSYEQYF. CDR3 DNA: TGTGCCAGCGATCAAAAGGGCACAGGCAGGTTCCCCTCCTACGAGCAGTACTTC.

This clonotype was counted a few times. The V call is TRBV5-6, the J call TRBJ2-3; no definite D call. The CDR3 contains 14 residues. Germline CDR1 and CDR2: SGHDT and YYEEEE. Trimming removed 1 base from V and 2 bases from J, with 8 bases in between. CDR3 DNA sequence: TGTGCCAGCAGCTTGAGGCAGGTCACAGATACGCAGTATTTT. Protein: CASSLRQVTDTQYF.

This chain links TRBV18 with TRBJ2-5, with D tentatively TRBD2 (6 bases). This CDR3 is built from 15 residues. Germline V CDR1 and CDR2: KGHSH, LQKENI. V lost 0 bases to trimming and J lost 2 bases, with 10 bases between them. The CDR3 sequence: CASSPPSGAQETQYF. In DNA, the CDR3 is TGTGCCAGCTCACCACCGTCGGGAGCACAAGAGACCCAGTACTTC.